A selection of T cell receptor beta chains follows, all from one sample in a study of cytomegalovirus exposure and HLA in healthy donors. Generated by immunoSEQ multiplex PCR, the TCRdb table keeps only in-frame clones and is missing some. The sample records 95,000 to 150,000 clones, less than 85% being singletons. The material sequenced was PBMCs. The receptors were sampled from a man under 40 in good health and CMV-seropositive. Both conserved end residues are part of each CDR3. Each record gives: J gene, V gene, clone size, D gene, CDR3 protein, CDR3 DNA. The D gene is left open where the match is weak. Clone size is given for some rows only: seen once, a few or many times, or a class if the clone is expanded.

>TRBJ1-4|TRBV7-9|.|.
CASSLRVERLFF
TGTGCCAGCAGTCTCCGGGTCGAAAGGCTGTTTTTT
>TRBJ1-1|TRBV11-2|.|.
CASSSGAGPMNTEAFF
TGTGCCAGCAGCTCGGGCGCGGGCCCTATGAACACTGAAGCTTTCTTT
>TRBJ2-7|TRBV10-3|.|.
CAITDSASSYEQYF
TGTGCCATCACCGACTCCGCCAGCTCCTACGAGCAGTACTTC
>TRBJ1-1|TRBV7-9|.|.
CASSLPGVGEAFF
TGTGCCAGCAGCTTACCAGGGGTGGGAGAAGCTTTCTTT
>TRBJ2-7|TRBV6-1|.|.
CASSVPSYEQYF
TGTGCCAGCAGTGTACCCAGCTACGAGCAGTACTTC
>TRBJ2-5|TRBV6-5|.|.
CASNPVYVGGETQYF
TGTGCCAGCAACCCCGTTTATGTGGGGGGAGAGACCCAGTACTTC
>TRBJ1-1|TRBV18|.|.
CASSPSTGWPTEAFF
TGTGCCAGCTCACCCTCTACAGGGTGGCCCACTGAAGCTTTCTTT
>TRBJ1-6|TRBV16|.|.
CASSPRTGEPLHF
TGTGCCAGCAGCCCCAGGACCGGGGAGCCCCTCCACTTT
>TRBJ2-7|TRBV12-5|.|.
CASCRGSSEQYF
TGTGCTAGTTGCCGGGGTTCTAGCGAGCAGTACTTC
>TRBJ1-1|TRBV18|few|TRBD1
CASSPGTGAEAFF
TGTGCCAGCTCACCAGGGACAGGCGCTGAAGCTTTCTTT
>TRBJ2-7|TRBV5-6|.|.
CASSPGRLYEQYF
TGTGCCAGCAGCCCGGGTAGGCTCTACGAGCAGTACTTC
>TRBJ1-5|TRBV19|once|.
CASRGPGDSNQPQHF
TGTGCCAGTAGGGGGCCAGGGGATAGCAATCAGCCCCAGCATTTT
>TRBJ1-6|TRBV5-1|.|TRBD1
CASSSGARGSPLHF
TGCGCCAGCAGTTCAGGGGCCAGGGGGTCACCCCTCCACTTT
>TRBJ2-7|TRBV6-1|.|.
CASSEMGRAYEQYF
TGTGCCAGCAGTGAAATGGGCAGGGCCTACGAGCAGTACTTC
>TRBJ2-3|TRBV19|.|.
CASSISRPGEGTDTQYF
TGTGCCAGTAGTATATCACGACCTGGAGAGGGCACAGATACGCAGTATTTT
>TRBJ1-5|TRBV19|.|.
CASNRQYSNQPQHF
TGTGCCAGTAACAGACAATATAGCAATCAGCCCCAGCATTTT
>TRBJ1-1|TRBV5-1|few|TRBD1
CASSVQGAGTEAFF
TGCGCCAGCAGCGTACAGGGGGCGGGCACTGAAGCTTTCTTT
>TRBJ1-5|TRBV6-1|.|.
CASSYGRDNQPQHF
TGTGCCAGCAGTTATGGGAGGGATAATCAGCCCCAGCATTTT
>TRBJ1-1|TRBV6-5|.|TRBD1
CASSYSAGGENTEAFF
TGTGCCAGCAGTTACTCGGCAGGGGGTGAGAACACTGAAGCTTTCTTT
>TRBJ1-6|TRBV5-1|.|TRBD1
CASSLGTGTGGHSPLHF
TGCGCCAGCAGCTTGGGAACCGGGACAGGGGGACATTCACCCCTCCACTTT
>TRBJ1-1|TRBV5-1|.|TRBD1
CASSLGDRGRGNTEAFF
TGCGCCAGCAGCTTGGGCGACAGGGGGCGGGGAAACACTGAAGCTTTCTTT
>TRBJ1-6|TRBV19|.|.
CASSMEAYDSPLHF
TGTGCCAGTAGTATGGAGGCTTATGATTCACCCCTCCACTTT
>TRBJ2-3|TRBV14|.|.
CASSQDTGEADTQYF
TGTGCCAGCAGCCAAGATACAGGGGAGGCAGATACGCAGTATTTT
>TRBJ2-3|TRBV7-6|.|.
CASTGGGDTQYF
TGTGCCAGCACCGGGGGTGGAGATACGCAGTATTTT
>TRBJ2-3|TRBV9|.|.
CASSVRDTDTQYF
TGTGCCAGCAGCGTTAGAGACACAGATACGCAGTATTTT
>TRBJ2-3|TRBV12-5|.|TRBD2
CASGGSGGTDTQYF
TGTGCTAGTGGTGGTAGCGGGGGCACAGATACGCAGTATTTT
>TRBJ1-5|TRBV15|.|TRBD1
CATSRSLRTGGNQPQHF
TGTGCCACCAGCAGATCACTCCGGACAGGGGGTAATCAGCCCCAGCATTTT
>TRBJ1-4|TRBV6-1|few|TRBD1
CASSEGDRGPEKLFF
TGTGCCAGCAGTGAAGGGGACAGGGGGCCTGAAAAACTGTTTTTT
>TRBJ1-1|TRBV6-1|.|.
CASTRPAGLNTEAFF
TGTGCCAGCACTCGACCGGCAGGCCTGAACACTGAAGCTTTCTTT
>TRBJ1-2|TRBV19|.|.
CAVGTRWDEYGYTF
TGTGCCGTAGGGACAAGGTGGGATGAATATGGCTACACCTTC
>TRBJ1-1|TRBV7-9|few|TRBD1
CASSPETGDTNTEAFF
TGTGCCAGCAGCCCCGAAACAGGGGACACGAACACTGAAGCTTTCTTT
>TRBJ2-7|TRBV9|.|TRBD1
CASSPDRAYEQYF
TGTGCCAGCAGCCCGGACAGGGCCTACGAGCAGTACTTC
>TRBJ2-3|TRBV2|.|.
CASSDLGGTDTQYF
TGTGCCAGCAGTGACCTAGGGGGCACAGATACGCAGTATTTT
>TRBJ2-1|TRBV18|.|TRBD2
CASSPFGGGANEQFF
TGTGCCAGCTCACCATTCGGCGGGGGGGCCAATGAGCAGTTCTTC
>TRBJ1-1|TRBV28|.|.
CASSSTDLNTEAFF
TGTGCCAGCAGTAGCACAGATCTGAACACTGAAGCTTTCTTT
>TRBJ1-2|TRBV6-6|.|.
CATHRETNYGYTF
TGTGCCACCCATCGGGAAACTAACTATGGCTACACCTTC
>TRBJ1-4|TRBV27|.|.
CASSTGFREKLFF
TGTGCCAGCAGCACAGGGTTCAGGGAAAAACTGTTTTTT
>TRBJ2-3|TRBV30|.|TRBD2
CAWSLRRAGATDTQYF
TGTGCCTGGAGTTTACGAAGAGCGGGGGCCACAGATACGCAGTATTTT
>TRBJ2-7|TRBV2|.|TRBD1
CASNIVQGALEQYF
TGTGCCAGCAACATAGTACAGGGGGCTCTCGAGCAGTACTTC
>TRBJ2-3|TRBV7-3|once|.
CASSLEGVVDTQYF
TGTGCCAGCAGCTTAGAGGGGGTGGTAGATACGCAGTATTTT
>TRBJ1-1|TRBV25-1|.|.
CASKVWGEEAFF
TGTGCCAGCAAAGTATGGGGGGAGGAAGCTTTCTTT
>TRBJ2-3|TRBV10-3|.|.
CAIRLTRDGGDTQYF
TGTGCCATCAGATTAACCCGGGACGGAGGGGATACGCAGTATTTT
>TRBJ1-1|TRBV21-1|.|.
CASSKDGFEAFF
TGTGCCAGCAGCAAAGACGGGTTTGAAGCTTTCTTT
>TRBJ1-2|TRBV20-1|.|.
CSARDQGGYTF
TGCAGTGCTAGAGATCAGGGTGGCTACACCTTC
>TRBJ1-2|TRBV9|once|TRBD1
CASSGSRDSSFYGYTF
TGCGCCAGCAGCGGATCCCGGGACAGCAGTTTCTATGGCTACACCTTC
>TRBJ1-1|TRBV5-1|.|.
CASSPRTDMNTEAFF
TGCGCCAGCAGCCCCAGGACAGATATGAACACTGAAGCTTTCTTT
>TRBJ2-2|TRBV7-3|.|.
CASSLSRVTGELFF
TGTGCCAGCAGCTTATCCAGGGTCACCGGGGAGCTGTTTTTT
>TRBJ1-1|TRBV19|.|TRBD1
CASSIGNRGMGTEAFF
TGTGCCAGTAGTATAGGTAACAGGGGAATGGGGACTGAAGCTTTCTTT
>TRBJ2-1|TRBV14|.|TRBD2
CASSHWRGGAYNEQFF
TGTGCCAGCAGCCATTGGCGGGGGGGCGCGTACAATGAGCAGTTCTTC
>TRBJ1-4|TRBV5-1|.|.
CASSLKLGGAGEKLFF
TGCGCCAGCAGCCTCAAACTTGGGGGGGCAGGGGAAAAACTGTTTTTT
>TRBJ2-1|TRBV2|.|TRBD2
CASSELTSGGVMNEQFF
TGTGCCAGCAGTGAGTTGACTAGCGGGGGGGTTATGAATGAGCAGTTCTTC
>TRBJ2-1|TRBV5-1|.|TRBD1
CASSWGVGDRDNNEQFF
TGCGCCAGCAGCTGGGGGGTGGGGGACAGGGACAACAATGAGCAGTTCTTC
>TRBJ1-1|TRBV20-1|.|TRBD1
CSASGTAEAFF
TGCAGTGCTTCCGGGACAGCCGAAGCTTTCTTT